The rows below give T cell receptor beta chains drawn from one sample of a study of blood T cell repertoires in COVID-19. The assay was immunoSEQ multiplex PCR, and TCRdb's table has in-frame clones only and misses some. The sample records 90,000 to 100,000 clones, about 90% being singletons. The sequenced material came from peripheral blood. These receptors all stem from a man between 65 and 85 years old with acute or convalescent COVID-19. The CDR3 runs from the conserved cysteine through the conserved F or W. Fields, in order: D gene, clone size, V gene, J gene, CDR3 DNA, CDR3 protein. A D gene is named only where the DNA matches it firmly. The size entry is marked missing in some rows and otherwise reads once, few, many or a size class.

D gene: -
clone size: once
V gene: TRBV28
J gene: TRBJ1-5
CDR3 DNA: TGTGCCAGCAGTTTACAGGGAACGCAGCCCCAGCATTTT
CDR3 protein: CASSLQGTQPQHF

D gene: TRBD1
clone size: few
V gene: TRBV19
J gene: TRBJ1-1
CDR3 DNA: TGTGCCAGTAGTGGGACAGGGCGTACTGAAGCTTTCTTT
CDR3 protein: CASSGTGRTEAFF

D gene: TRBD2
clone size: -
V gene: TRBV5-1
J gene: TRBJ2-1
CDR3 DNA: TGCGCCAGCAGCCCGGGACTAGCGGTTCCCCTCAATGAGCAGTTCTTC
CDR3 protein: CASSPGLAVPLNEQFF

D gene: TRBD1
clone size: -
V gene: TRBV6-5
J gene: TRBJ1-5
CDR3 DNA: TGTGCCAGCAGACCGACAGGGGGCAATCAGCCCCAGCATTTT
CDR3 protein: CASRPTGGNQPQHF

D gene: -
clone size: -
V gene: TRBV19
J gene: TRBJ1-5
CDR3 DNA: TGTGCCAGTAGCGACTTGGTGGGGGGGAGACAGCCCCAGCATTTT
CDR3 protein: CASSDLVGGRQPQHF

D gene: TRBD1
clone size: once
V gene: TRBV7-9
J gene: TRBJ1-4
CDR3 DNA: TGTGCCAGCAGCCCGGGGGCAGGGGGCAATGAAAAACTGTTTTTT
CDR3 protein: CASSPGAGGNEKLFF

D gene: TRBD1
clone size: once
V gene: TRBV9
J gene: TRBJ2-7
CDR3 DNA: TGTGCCAGCAGCCTAGGGGGAGGACAGGGTGGCTTC
CDR3 protein: CASSLGGGQGGF

D gene: -
clone size: -
V gene: TRBV6-5
J gene: TRBJ2-4
CDR3 DNA: TGTGCCAGCTCGTACTCTCTAGCCAAAAACATTCAGTACTTC
CDR3 protein: CASSYSLAKNIQYF

D gene: -
clone size: -
V gene: TRBV5-1
J gene: TRBJ1-4
CDR3 DNA: TGCGCCAGCAGCTTGAACAGCCCAACCGCAACTAATGAAAAACTGTTTTTT
CDR3 protein: CASSLNSPTATNEKLFF

D gene: TRBD1
clone size: -
V gene: TRBV7-9
J gene: TRBJ1-1
CDR3 DNA: TGTGCCAGCAGCTCGCGTCAGGGGGCATACACTGAAGCTTTCTTT
CDR3 protein: CASSSRQGAYTEAFF

D gene: -
clone size: -
V gene: TRBV3-1/TRBV3-2
J gene: TRBJ1-6
CDR3 DNA: TGTGCCAGCAGCCAAGATAGGCAGGGAATCGGGCCCCTCCACTTT
CDR3 protein: CASSQDRQGIGPLHF

D gene: -
clone size: -
V gene: TRBV6-5
J gene: TRBJ1-2
CDR3 DNA: TGTGCCAGCAGTTCGGGGGGTTTTGGCTACACCTTC
CDR3 protein: CASSSGGFGYTF

D gene: TRBD2
clone size: -
V gene: TRBV5-1
J gene: TRBJ2-5
CDR3 DNA: TGCGCCAGCAGCTTTAGCGGGGGGAAGCGGGAGACCCAGTACTTC
CDR3 protein: CASSFSGGKRETQYF